This paragraph covers one TCR beta chain sequence. Its antigen is still unknown. The sample comes from a study of response to subunit inactivated influenza vaccine. Study-level findings and limits: Authors suggested each seasonal flu vaccination may recruit only limited numbers of new T cells.

Germline V lookup: CDR1 KGHSH, CDR2 LQKENI. The length of the CDR3 is 16 residues. Losses at the gene ends were 6 bases for V and 6 bases for J; bases not matched to a gene: 10. TCRdb analysed the RT-PCR reads with MiXCR anew, one entry per CDR3 protein. The sample shows 860,000 or so distinct CDR3 sequences, about 20% of them seen only once. Here the sequenced sample was PBMCs from blood, taken 4 to 6 days after vaccination. The chain combines TRBV18 with TRBJ2-2; 10 positions match TRBD1. This receptor was identified in a man over 45 who received an inactivated influenza vaccine. CDR3 nucleotides: TGTGCCAGCTCGTCCAGAGGGGACAGGGGCGCCGGGGAGCTGTTTTTT. Amino acids: CASSSRGDRGAGELFF.